The entry that follows covers one T cell receptor beta chain sequence. The data stem from a study of blood T cell repertoires in COVID-19. Clones were sequenced by immunoSEQ multiplex PCR, and TCRdb holds only the in-frame ones, with some missing. The sample comprises hundreds of thousands of clones, 70% to 90% of which are singletons, and over 2.5% rests with the top ten. CDR1 is MNHEY and CDR2 is SVGAGI in the germline V gene. The trim removed 6 bases at V and 2 bases at J, leaving 7 bases unmatched. This CDR3 region has 14 residues. The chain links TRBV6-5 to TRBJ2-7, with TRBD2 matching over 7 bases. Sequencing was performed on peripheral blood. The source of this sequence is a man aged 60-69 years with acute or convalescent COVID-19. The CDR3 region is CASRWRGLAYEQYF. The CDR3 DNA is TGTGCCAGCAGGTGGCGGGGGTTAGCCTACGAGCAGTACTTC.